One and the same sample provided the 6 T cell receptor beta chains below, sequenced in a study of blood T cells in healthy people across ages. The second PCR ran about 6 to 11 cycles with a sample-barcoded 5' primer and J-beta primers. One entry per CDR3 protein, called by TCRdb with MiXCR from the 5' RACE reads. Here the sample spans more than 750,000 distinct CDR3 sequences, around 29% being singletons. A further study also used this sample, focusing on T cells of mothers and their children.

Material for sequencing was blood. These receptor sequences come from a woman in her forties in good health.

This chain links TRBV3-1 with TRBJ2-1; D may be TRBD1 (6 bases). Germline V gene lookup returns CDR1 LGHDT and CDR2 YNNKEL (reference sequence). The CDR3 is made up of 17 amino acids. Trimming cost V 2 bases and J 0 bases, with 14 bases left between them. CDR3 sequence: CASSQHRVASSYNEQFF. In DNA form, the CDR3 reads TGTGCCAGCAGCCAACACAGGGTCGCGAGCTCCTACAATGAGCAGTTCTTC.

Notes on this clonotype: A single base separates this from a much larger clone, so it may be a read error. For the CDR3, the DNA is TGTGCCAGCAGCGTATACGCAGAAGCCTACGAGCAGTACTTC. This sequence encodes CASSVYAEAYEQYF. The chain combines TRBV9 with TRBJ2-7; D not certain. The CDR3 is made up of 14 amino acids. Germline V gives CDR1 SGDLS, CDR2 YYNGEE. Trimming removed 1 base at V and 2 bases at J, with 10 bases between. The variable domain in full, with the rest retrieved from reference TRBV9 and TRBJ2-7, is DSGVTQTPKHLITATGQRVTLRCSPRSGDLSVYWYQQSLDQGLQFLIQYYNGEERAKGNILERFSAQQFPDLHSELNLSSLELGDSALYFCASSVYAEAYEQYFGPGTRLTVT.

The chain recombines TRBV4-3 with TRBJ1-2; tentative D call: TRBD1 (5 bases). This CDR3 is built from 15 residues. Trimming left V 4 bases short and J 10 bases short, with 22 bases between. CDR1 is LGHNA and CDR2 is YSLEER in the germline V gene. The CDR3 reads CASSLGEGSSGDYTF. For the CDR3, the DNA is TGCGCCAGCAGCCTAGGGGAGGGGTCGAGTGGTGACTACACCTTC.

The rearrangement uses TRBV5-1 and TRBJ1-1; 8 nucleotides agree with TRBD1. V shed 0 bases and J 5 bases; nucleotides not matched to a gene: 3. CDR1 and CDR2 from the germline V gene are SGHRS and YFSETQ. This CDR3 contains 14 residues. The CDR3 nucleotides are TGCGCCAGCAGCTTGGATGGACAGGGAACTGAAGCTTTCTTT. It is translated as CASSLDGQGTEAFF.

Only a few counts were recorded for this clonotype. This chain uses TRBV20-1 with TRBJ2-1; 8 bases agree with TRBD2. Germline values: CDR1 DFQATT, CDR2 SNEGSKA (reference sequence). Trimming removed 5 bases from V and 9 bases from J; junction bases left unmatched: 15. CDR3 length: 15 amino acids. CDR3 in amino acids: CSARGGTSDLSEQFF. In nucleotides, the CDR3 is TGCAGTGCTCGAGGGGGGACTAGTGACCTCAGTGAGCAGTTCTTC.

The chain links TRBV7-8 to TRBJ1-2, with a weak D call TRBD1 (5 bases). Germline V gene sequence: CDR1 SGHVS, CDR2 FQNEAQ. The CDR3 consists of 14 residues. Trimming pared 2 bases from V and 4 bases from J, leaving 11 bases between. Here the CDR3 reads CASSLYGDSYGYTF. CDR3 sequence (DNA): TGTGCCAGCAGCTTATATGGGGACTCCTATGGCTACACCTTC.